The source of this T cell receptor (beta chain) is a study of regulatory T cells in long-lasting Graves disease. This clonotype showed up just a few times. Antigen unknown. Regarding the study as a whole: Relative to new patients (under 1,000), persistent patients exhibited greater sharing of public clonotypes (around 3,000).

Trimming shortened V by 5 bases and J by 3 bases, and 13 bases separated the two germline ends. Germline CDR1 SQVTM, CDR2 ANQGSEA. The CDR3 loop spans 13 amino acids. The time point: persistent/refractory GD, antithyroid drugs over 5 years with positive TRAb. PBMC RNA served as the TCR library source. Assembly of TCR beta libraries relied on iRepertoire HTBI primers together with Arm-PCR of CDR3 regions. A single record per CDR3 protein comes from TCRdb applying MiXCR to the multiplex PCR reads. In the table there are 700,000 or so distinct CDR3 sequences, 30% of which are singletons. The genes are TRBV29-1 and TRBJ1-1, with a tentative D call TRBD1 (5 bases). This sequence was found in a female donor with Graves disease. The sample consisted of peripheral blood mononuclear cells (PBMCs), taken when the disease was refractory, from a patient treated with antithyroid drugs. The CDR3 nucleotides read TGCAGCGTTCGACCCGGGACCTACACTGAAGCTTTCTTT. Translated, it gives CSVRPGTYTEAFF. The complete variable domain, with remaining parts taken from reference TRBV29-1 and TRBJ1-1, reads SAVISQKPSRDICQRGTSLTIQCQVDSQVTMMFWYRQQPGQSLTLIATANQGSEATYESGFVIDKFPISRPNLTFSTLTVSNMSPEDSSIYLCSVRPGTYTEAFFGQGTRLTVV.